These T cell receptor beta chains were read from a single sample in a study of shared T cell receptors in the human thymus. Repertoires were generated with immunoSEQ multiplex PCR, while TCRdb's copy carries only in-frame clones and drops some. Seen here are under 450,000 clones, approximately 95% observed once, and the top ten hold around 0.018%. The source material was thymocytes. All receptors come from a human donor. The CDR3 runs from the conserved cysteine through the conserved F or W. The D gene is left open where the match is weak. Clone size, where shown, is once, few, many, or a class for clones that have expanded.

TRBV11-2	.	TRBJ2-5	.	TGTGCCAGCAGCACCTACGAGGGCATCCAAGAGACCCAGTACTTC	CASSTYEGIQETQYF
TRBV7-7	TRBD1	TRBJ1-2	.	TGTGCTAGCAGCTTAGTATGGCCCACGGACAGGGAGAATAACTATGGCTACACCTTC	CASSLVWPTDRENNYGYTF
TRBV27	TRBD1	TRBJ2-7	.	TGTGCCAGCAGTTTATGGGGGACAGGGAGCACCTACGAGCAGTACTTC	CASSLWGTGSTYEQYF
TRBV5-6	.	TRBJ2-7	.	TGTGCCAGCAGCTCCCTCTACGAGCAGTACTTC	CASSSLYEQYF
TRBV11-3	.	TRBJ2-1	.	TGTGCCAGCAGCCACGGGATGAAGCAGTTCTTC	CASSHGMKQFF
TRBV28	TRBD2	TRBJ2-3	.	TGTGCCAGCAGTCCCCACGGACTAGCGGACACAGATACGCAGTATTTT	CASSPHGLADTDTQYF
TRBV28	TRBD1	TRBJ2-1	.	TGTGCCACCAAACAGGGGGCTGAGAATGAGCAGTTCTTC	CATKQGAENEQFF
TRBV6-5	.	TRBJ2-7	once	TGTGCCAGCAGTTACTCGATACAGGGGGGGTCCTACGAGCAGTACTTC	CASSYSIQGGSYEQYF
TRBV27	.	TRBJ1-3	.	TGTGCCAGCAGTCCCAGAGCTGGAAACACCATATATTTT	CASSPRAGNTIYF
TRBV19	.	TRBJ1-1	.	TGTGCCAGTAGTAAGGTGAACACTGAAGCTTTCTTT	CASSKVNTEAFF
TRBV27	.	TRBJ2-7	.	TGTGCCAGCAGTTTGGCCTGGAACTACGAGCAGTACTTC	CASSLAWNYEQYF
TRBV14	.	TRBJ2-1	once	TGTGCCAGCGAGGGGCTAGGCGACAATGAGCAGTTCTTC	CASEGLGDNEQFF
TRBV20-1	.	TRBJ2-1	.	TGCAGTGCTCAGGGAGATGAGCAGTTCTTC	CSAQGDEQFF
TRBV28	.	TRBJ1-1	.	TGTGCCAGCAGTTGGGGTACAGCTTTGAACACTGAAGCTTTCTTT	CASSWGTALNTEAFF
TRBV2	TRBD1	TRBJ2-7	.	TGTGCCAGCAGGATACAGGGGTCCGAGCAGTACTTC	CASRIQGSEQYF
TRBV21-1	.	TRBJ1-5	.	TGTGCCAGCAGCAAAGAAGGAGGGGGAAATCAGCCCCAGCATTTT	CASSKEGGGNQPQHF
TRBV5-1	TRBD2	TRBJ2-1	.	TGCGCCAGCAGCTTGGAAGGGGCTAGCGGGGGAGGTTCGGTCTACAATGAGCAGTTCTTC	CASSLEGASGGGSVYNEQFF
TRBV27	.	TRBJ2-7	once	TGTGCCAGCAGCCGGGGCGAGGGCTACGAGCAGTACTTC	CASSRGEGYEQYF
TRBV11-2	TRBD1	TRBJ2-7	.	TGTGCCAGTGCCAGGACAGGGAAAGGCGAGCAGTACTTC	CASARTGKGEQYF
TRBV6-1	.	TRBJ2-5	.	TGTGCCAGCAGTGAAGCGCAGAGCCCGAGAGAGACCCAGTACTTC	CASSEAQSPRETQYF
TRBV5-5	TRBD1	TRBJ2-1	.	TGTGCCAGCAGCTTGGACTGGACAGGCAACAATGAGCAGTTCTTC	CASSLDWTGNNEQFF
TRBV19	.	TRBJ1-1	.	TGTGCCAGTAGTATCGGGGGCACAGACACTGAAGCTTTCTTT	CASSIGGTDTEAFF
TRBV27	.	TRBJ1-1	once	TGTGCCAGCAGTTCAATCACGACAGGTTTGAACACTGAAGCTTTCTTT	CASSSITTGLNTEAFF
TRBV21-1	.	TRBJ2-7	.	TGTGCCAGGACAGGGGGCAATTACGAGCAGTACTTC	CARTGGNYEQYF
TRBV5-3	TRBD1	TRBJ1-5	.	TGTGCCAGAAGCCCCTCCCTCATGGGACAGGAAAATCAGCCCCAGCATTTT	CARSPSLMGQENQPQHF
TRBV4-1	.	TRBJ2-7	.	TGCGCCAGCAGCCAAGCGACTTTAGACACGAGCTCCTACGAGCAGTACTTC	CASSQATLDTSSYEQYF
TRBV29-1	.	TRBJ2-7	.	TGCAGCGTTGACAGGGCCTACGAGCAGTACTTC	CSVDRAYEQYF
TRBV19	TRBD1	TRBJ2-7	.	TGTGCCAGTAGCGGGGACAGGGCCTACGAGCAGTACTTC	CASSGDRAYEQYF
TRBV15	.	TRBJ2-2	.	TGTGCCACCAGCAGAGATTGGGCATTCGCGAACACCGGGGAGCTGTTTTTT	CATSRDWAFANTGELFF
TRBV21-1	.	TRBJ1-5	.	TGTGCCAGCAGCCCACGTCCCGGGACAGGGGGCGCGAATCAGCCCCAGCATTTT	CASSPRPGTGGANQPQHF
TRBV28	TRBD1	TRBJ1-3	.	TGTGCCAGCAGCCCGAATGGGACAGGGGGTCCCATTCCTGGAAACACCATATATTTT	CASSPNGTGGPIPGNTIYF
TRBV28	.	TRBJ2-3	.	TGTGCCAGCAGTTTAGGGCAGGGGTACACAGATACGCAGTATTTT	CASSLGQGYTDTQYF
TRBV28	.	TRBJ1-1	once	TGTGCCAGCAGCTATATTAAGGGAAACACTGAAGCTTTCTTT	CASSYIKGNTEAFF